These 14 T cell receptor beta chains were all obtained from the same sample, sequenced in a study of OX40 agonist ivuxolimab in advanced cancers. Method: immunoSEQ multiplex PCR; TCRdb's copy keeps in-frame clones and lacks some. The table shows 65,000 to 85,000 clones, with around 93% occurring only once. Material: CD4+ or CD8+ T cells sorted from blood, obtained in a trial of the OX40 agonist ivuxolimab. All receptors derive from an adult with an advanced solid tumor such as melanoma, head and neck, liver or kidney cancer.

The rearrangement uses TRBV2 and TRBJ2-3, with D uncertain. This CDR3 has 12 residues. The germline V and J ends were trimmed by 1 base and 7 bases, with 6 bases remaining between them. Germline CDR1 SNHLY, CDR2 FYNNEI. Here the CDR3 DNA reads TGTGCCAGCAGTGAAGGGACCTATACGCAGTATTTT. It codes for CASSEGTYTQYF.

This chain joins TRBV5-3 and TRBJ2-6, with 8 bases fitting TRBD1. TRBV5-3 is placed among ORFs of uncertain function. This CDR3 has 18 amino acids. The trim removed 0 bases at V and 0 bases at J, leaving 5 bases unmatched. CDR3 DNA sequence: TGTGCCAGAAGCTTGGACAGGGGGATATGCTCTGGGGCCAACGTCCTGACTTTC. Translating it yields CARSLDRGICSGANVLTF.

V gene TRBV7-9 combines with J gene TRBJ2-7; 8 bases map to TRBD1. J gave up 6 bases and V 4 bases, and 14 bases lay outside the gene matches. CDR3 length equals 16 residues. Germline values: CDR1 SEHNR, CDR2 FQNEAQ (reference sequence). CDR3 in DNA: TGTGCCAGCAGCTGGGGGTTGGACAGGGACGCAGGCGAGCAGTACTTC. Amino acids: CASSWGLDRDAGEQYF.

The chain couples TRBV5-1 to TRBJ2-1; 8 bases are a match to TRBD2. V trimming: 2 bases; J trimming: 5 bases; junction bases outside the gene matches: 6. CDR1 SGHRS and CDR2 YFSETQ come from the germline V gene. This CDR3 has 15 residues. The CDR3 spells CASSFGGRTNNEQFF. CDR3 DNA sequence: TGCGCCAGCAGCTTCGGCGGGAGGACAAACAATGAGCAGTTCTTC.

The CDR3 DNA follows: TGTGCCACCTCATGGCCGAGGGGCGAAAGCACAGATACGCAGTATTTT. Protein: CATSWPRGESTDTQYF. This sequence joins TRBV15 and TRBJ2-3, with D tentatively TRBD1 or TRBD2 (5 bases each). This CDR3 has 16 residues. Trimming stripped 8 bases from V and 0 bases from J, with 18 bases between. Germline V lookup: CDR1 LNHNV, CDR2 YYDKDF (reference sequence). Full variable domain (remainder filled in from reference TRBV15 and TRBJ2-3): DAMVIQNPRYQVTQFGKPVTLSCSQTLNHNVMYWYQQKSSQAPKLLFHYYDKDFNNEADTPDNFQSRRPNTSFCFLDIRSPGLGDTAMYLCATSWPRGESTDTQYFGPGTRLTVL.

The chain joins TRBV10-3 to TRBJ2-3, with D perhaps TRBD1 (5 bases). CDR1 is ENHRY, CDR2 SYGVKD, per germline. The CDR3 consists of 18 residues. The V end was cut by 0 bases, the J end by 0 bases, with 16 bases between. In DNA, the CDR3 is TGTGCCATCAGTGAGTCGTGGCAGGGCCAGACTAGCACAGATACGCAGTATTTT. Its translation is CAISESWQGQTSTDTQYF.

The rearrangement uses TRBV5-6 and TRBJ2-1, with D tentatively TRBD2 (5 bases). The CDR3 spans 14 residues. Trimming took 0 bases from V and 7 from J, leaving 11 bases between them. Germline V CDR1 and CDR2: SGHDT, YYEEEE. The CDR3: CASSLGLPLNEQFF. The CDR3 DNA reads TGTGCCAGCAGCTTGGGACTACCTCTTAATGAGCAGTTCTTC. Combining the CDR3 with reference TRBV5-6 and TRBJ2-1 gives the whole variable domain DAGVTQSPTHLIKTRGQQVTLRCSPKSGHDTVSWYQQALGQGPQFIFQYYEEEERQRGNFPDRFSGHQFPNYSSELNVNALLLGDSALYLCASSLGLPLNEQFFGPGTRLTVL.

CDR3 sequence (DNA): TGTGCCCCCAGGACGGAGGTCTCTGGAAACACCATATATTTT. This gives the protein CAPRTEVSGNTIYF. The rearrangement joins TRBV12-5 to TRBJ1-3, with D unresolved. The germline CDR1 and CDR2 sequences are LGHNT and FRNRAP. This CDR3 has 14 residues.

This clone was seen just once. The J gene is TRBJ2-2, the V gene TRBV29-1; 7 positions agree with TRBD2. The CDR3 has 13 amino acids. Germline CDR1 SQVTM, CDR2 ANQGSEA. With V trimmed by 1 base and J by 5 bases, 1 base remained unmatched. CDR3 region: CSVEVGGTGELFF. The CDR3 DNA reads as TGCAGCGTTGAAGTCGGGGGGACCGGGGAGCTGTTTTTT.

This chain uses TRBV4-3 with TRBJ2-1; possibly TRBD2 for D (5 bases). Germline CDR1 LGHNA, CDR2 YSLEER. Trimming cost V 8 bases and J 0 bases, with 17 bases left between them. The CDR3 is 16 residues long. The chain's CDR3 is CASSVGETVSYNEQFF. CDR3 DNA: TGCGCCAGCTCTGTCGGGGAGACCGTCTCCTACAATGAGCAGTTCTTC.

This clone was seen once. This chain links TRBV7-6 with TRBJ2-1; 12 bases are shared with TRBD2. The trim removed 7 bases at V and 7 bases at J, leaving 8 bases unmatched. This CDR3 has 15 residues. Germline lookup yields CDR1 SGHVS and CDR2 FNYEAQ. The DNA for the CDR3 is TGTGCCAGCACCGTCCTAGCGGGAGGGGGAAATGAGCAGTTCTTC. It codes for CASTVLAGGGNEQFF.

The rearrangement uses TRBV11-3 and TRBJ2-7, with D unclear. The V gene lost 5 bases and the J gene lost 2 bases, with 16 bases spanning the gap. Germline V gene sequence: CDR1 SGHNT, CDR2 YENEEA. CDR3 length: 15 amino acids. The CDR3, as DNA: TGTGCCAGCAGCCCAGACGGCGCGGTGGCCTACGAGCAGTACTTC. It codes for CASSPDGAVAYEQYF.

This chain joins TRBV6-1 and TRBJ2-7; D possibly corresponds to TRBD1 (5 bases). The V and J ends lost 1 base and 2 bases respectively, with 12 bases between them. CDR3 length: 15 residues. The germline V gene has CDR1 MNHNS and CDR2 SASEGT. The CDR3 DNA reads TGTGCCAGCAGTGAAGGGTCAGGGCTTCCCTACGAGCAGTACTTC. Encoded protein: CASSEGSGLPYEQYF.

The CDR3 loop reads CASSQVFAGSQETQYF. CDR3 nucleotides: TGCGCCAGCAGCCAAGTTTTCGCGGGAAGCCAAGAGACCCAGTACTTC. The gene calls are TRBV4-1 and TRBJ2-5, with D possibly TRBD2 on 6 matching bases. Deletions cut 1 base from V and 1 base from J, with 13 bases between. This CDR3 has 16 amino acids. Germline values: CDR1 MGHRA, CDR2 YSYEKL.